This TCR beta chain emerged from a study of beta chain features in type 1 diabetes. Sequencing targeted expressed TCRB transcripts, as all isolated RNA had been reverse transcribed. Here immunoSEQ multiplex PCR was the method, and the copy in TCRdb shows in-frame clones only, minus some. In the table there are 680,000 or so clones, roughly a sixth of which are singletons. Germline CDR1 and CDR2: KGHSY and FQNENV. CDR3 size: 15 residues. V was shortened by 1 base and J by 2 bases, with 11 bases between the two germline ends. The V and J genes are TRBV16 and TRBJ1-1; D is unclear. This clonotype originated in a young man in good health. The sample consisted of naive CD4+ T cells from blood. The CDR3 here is CASSQFGQANTEAFF. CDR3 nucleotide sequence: TGTGCCAGCAGCCAATTTGGGCAGGCAAACACTGAAGCTTTCTTT.